The clone carrying this T cell receptor (beta chain) has only a few counts. What it binds is not known. This specimen comes from a study of regulatory T cells in long-lasting Graves disease. About the research overall: Prior antithyroid drug treatment in newly diagnosed Graves' patients lasted under 3 months. The study, taken as a whole, reports: Shared public clonotypes totalled 2,741 in persistent patients, compared with some 920 in new patients.

Construction of TCR beta libraries relied on iRepertoire HTBI primers and on Arm-PCR targeting CDR3 regions. TCRdb reprocessed the multiplex PCR reads via MiXCR and lists one record per CDR3 protein. The sample includes hundreds of thousands of distinct CDR3 sequences, 15% to 20% of them seen just once. Specified time point: newly diagnosed GD, antithyroid drugs for less than 3 months. The TCR library was made from RNA that had been extracted from PBMCs in TRIzol. It was American Thyroid Association guidelines that determined Graves' disease diagnosis. The CDR3 is 16 amino acids. With V trimmed by 3 bases and J by 7 bases, 13 bases remained unmatched. Germline-derived CDR1 and CDR2 are SNHLY and FYNNEI. The same sample was also used in a study of T cells in Graves' hyperthyroidism and ophthalmopathy.

This clonotype was sampled from a woman in her 30s with Graves disease. The input for sequencing was peripheral blood mononuclear cells (PBMCs), taken at new diagnosis, from a patient treated with antithyroid drugs. The chain has TRBV2 and TRBJ2-5; 8 nucleotides line up with TRBD2. CDR3 protein: CASSDPLRTSFGTQYF. The CDR3 DNA reads as TGTGCCAGCAGTGACCCACTCCGGACTAGCTTTGGGACCCAGTACTTC.